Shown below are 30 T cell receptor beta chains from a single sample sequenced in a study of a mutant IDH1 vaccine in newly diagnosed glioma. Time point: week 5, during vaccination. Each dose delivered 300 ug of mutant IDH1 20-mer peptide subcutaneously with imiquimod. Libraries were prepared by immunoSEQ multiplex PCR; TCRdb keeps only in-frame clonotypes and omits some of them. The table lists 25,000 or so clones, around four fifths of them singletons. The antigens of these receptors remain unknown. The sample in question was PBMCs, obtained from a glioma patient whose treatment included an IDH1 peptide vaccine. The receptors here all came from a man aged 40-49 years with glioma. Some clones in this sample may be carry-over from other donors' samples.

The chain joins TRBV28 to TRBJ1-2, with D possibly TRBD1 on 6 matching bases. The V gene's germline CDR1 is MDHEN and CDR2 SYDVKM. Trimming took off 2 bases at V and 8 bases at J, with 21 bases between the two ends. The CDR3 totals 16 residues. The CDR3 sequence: CASSLQGMGLIKGYTF. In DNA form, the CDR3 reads TGTGCCAGCAGTTTACAGGGGATGGGTTTGATAAAGGGCTACACCTTC.

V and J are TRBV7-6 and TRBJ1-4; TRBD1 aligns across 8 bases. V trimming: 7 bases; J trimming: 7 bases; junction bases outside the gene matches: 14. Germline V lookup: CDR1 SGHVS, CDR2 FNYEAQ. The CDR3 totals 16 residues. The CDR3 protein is CASTPWGGQGSEKLFF. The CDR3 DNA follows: TGTGCCAGCACCCCCTGGGGAGGACAGGGAAGTGAAAAACTGTTTTTT.

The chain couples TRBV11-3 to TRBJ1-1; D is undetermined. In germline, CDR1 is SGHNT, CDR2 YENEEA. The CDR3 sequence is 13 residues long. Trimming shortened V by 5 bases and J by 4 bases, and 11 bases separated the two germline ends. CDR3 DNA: TGTGCCAGCAGCCACGGACGGATCACTGAAGCTTTCTTT. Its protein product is CASSHGRITEAFF.

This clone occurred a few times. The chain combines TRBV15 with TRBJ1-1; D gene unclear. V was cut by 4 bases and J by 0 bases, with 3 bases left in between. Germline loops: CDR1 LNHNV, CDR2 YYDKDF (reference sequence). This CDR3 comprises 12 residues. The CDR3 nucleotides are TGTGCCACCAGCACTTTGAACACTGAAGCTTTCTTT. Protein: CATSTLNTEAFF.

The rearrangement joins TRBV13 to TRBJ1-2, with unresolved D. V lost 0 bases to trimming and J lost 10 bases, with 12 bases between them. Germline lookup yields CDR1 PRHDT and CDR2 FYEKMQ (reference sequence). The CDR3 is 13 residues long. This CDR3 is CASSLGPPQPYTF. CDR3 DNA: TGTGCCAGCAGCTTAGGGCCTCCCCAGCCCTACACCTTC.

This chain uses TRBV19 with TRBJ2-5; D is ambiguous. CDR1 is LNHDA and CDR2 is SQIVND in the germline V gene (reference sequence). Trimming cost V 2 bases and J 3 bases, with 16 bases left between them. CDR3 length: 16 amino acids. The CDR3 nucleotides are TGTGCCAGTAGTATAAGAGAGGCCATCCCGAAAGAGACCCAGTACTTC. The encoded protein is CASSIREAIPKETQYF.

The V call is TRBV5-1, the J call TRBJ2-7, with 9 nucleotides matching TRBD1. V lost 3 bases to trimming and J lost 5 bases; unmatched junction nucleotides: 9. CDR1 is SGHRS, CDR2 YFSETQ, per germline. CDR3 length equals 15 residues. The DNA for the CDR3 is TGCGCCAGCAGCTCAACCGGGACAGGGAGGAACGAGCAGTACTTC. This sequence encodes CASSSTGTGRNEQYF.

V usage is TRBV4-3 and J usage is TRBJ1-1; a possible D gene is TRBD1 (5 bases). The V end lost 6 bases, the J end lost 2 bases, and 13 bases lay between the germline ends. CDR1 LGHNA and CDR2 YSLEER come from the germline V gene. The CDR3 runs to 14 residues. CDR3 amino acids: CASSHQGANTEAFF. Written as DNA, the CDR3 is TGCGCCAGCAGTCATCAAGGGGCTAACACTGAAGCTTTCTTT.

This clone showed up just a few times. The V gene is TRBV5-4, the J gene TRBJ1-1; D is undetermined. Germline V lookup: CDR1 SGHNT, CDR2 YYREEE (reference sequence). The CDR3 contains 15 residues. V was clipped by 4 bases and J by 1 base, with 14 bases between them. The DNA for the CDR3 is TGTGCCAGCAGCGCTCCGAAGGAAGGGAACACTGAAGCTTTCTTT. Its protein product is CASSAPKEGNTEAFF.

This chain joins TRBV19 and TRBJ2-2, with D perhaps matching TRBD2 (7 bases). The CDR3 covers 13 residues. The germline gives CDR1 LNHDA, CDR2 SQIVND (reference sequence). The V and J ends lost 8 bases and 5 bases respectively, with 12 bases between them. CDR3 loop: CASRGAGTGELFF. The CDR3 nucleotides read TGTGCCAGTCGGGGGGCGGGAACCGGGGAGCTGTTTTTT.

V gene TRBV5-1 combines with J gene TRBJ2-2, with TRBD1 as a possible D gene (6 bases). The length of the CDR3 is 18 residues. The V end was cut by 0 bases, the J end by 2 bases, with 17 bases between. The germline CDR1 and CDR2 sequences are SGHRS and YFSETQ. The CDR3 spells CASSLEWLVRGNTGELFF. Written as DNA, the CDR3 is TGCGCCAGCAGCTTGGAGTGGTTAGTCAGGGGCAACACCGGGGAGCTGTTTTTT.

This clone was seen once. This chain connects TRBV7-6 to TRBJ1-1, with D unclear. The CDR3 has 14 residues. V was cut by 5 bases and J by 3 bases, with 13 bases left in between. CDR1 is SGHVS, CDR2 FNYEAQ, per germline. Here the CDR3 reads CASSPSFLDTEAFF. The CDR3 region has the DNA TGTGCCAGCAGCCCGAGTTTCTTGGACACTGAAGCTTTCTTT.

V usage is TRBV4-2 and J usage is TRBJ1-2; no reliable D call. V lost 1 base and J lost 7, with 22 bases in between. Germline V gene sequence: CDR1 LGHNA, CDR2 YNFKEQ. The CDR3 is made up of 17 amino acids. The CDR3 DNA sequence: TGTGCCAGCAGCCAAGGTTGGGTGTGGGCCGCGACCTCTGGCTACACCTTC. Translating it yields CASSQGWVWAATSGYTF.

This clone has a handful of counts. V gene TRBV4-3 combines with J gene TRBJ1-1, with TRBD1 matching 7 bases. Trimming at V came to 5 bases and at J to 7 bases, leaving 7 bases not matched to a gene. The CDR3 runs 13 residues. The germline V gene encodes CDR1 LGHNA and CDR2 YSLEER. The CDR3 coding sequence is TGCGCCAGCAGCGCAGGGGGTAATAATGAAGCTTTCTTT. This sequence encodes CASSAGGNNEAFF.

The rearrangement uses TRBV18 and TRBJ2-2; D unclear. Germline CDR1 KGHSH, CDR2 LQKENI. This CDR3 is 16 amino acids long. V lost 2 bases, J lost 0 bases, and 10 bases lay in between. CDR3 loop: CASSPMELTNTGELFF. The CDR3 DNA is TGTGCCAGCTCACCAATGGAACTAACGAACACCGGGGAGCTGTTTTTT.

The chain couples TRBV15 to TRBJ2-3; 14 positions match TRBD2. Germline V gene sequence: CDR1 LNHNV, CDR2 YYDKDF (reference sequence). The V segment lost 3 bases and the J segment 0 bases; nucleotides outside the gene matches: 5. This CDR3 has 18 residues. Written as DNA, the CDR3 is TGTGCCACCAGCAGCCGCAGGACTAGCGGGGGGAGCACAGATACGCAGTATTTT. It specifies CATSSRRTSGGSTDTQYF.

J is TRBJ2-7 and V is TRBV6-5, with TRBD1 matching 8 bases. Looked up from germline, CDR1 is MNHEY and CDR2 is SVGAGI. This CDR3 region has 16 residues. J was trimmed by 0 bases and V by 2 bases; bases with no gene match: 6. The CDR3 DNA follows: TGTGCCAGCAGTTACACAGGACAGGGCTTCTCCTACGAGCAGTACTTC. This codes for CASSYTGQGFSYEQYF.

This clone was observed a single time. The CDR3 coding sequence is TGTGCCAGCAGCTTCATGGGACCGAGCACAGATACGCAGTATTTT. It codes for CASSFMGPSTDTQYF. This chain uses TRBV5-4 with TRBJ2-3; the D call may be TRBD1 or TRBD2 (5 bases each). Germline CDR1 reads SGHNT; CDR2 reads YYREEE (reference sequence). Trimming shortened V by 2 bases and J by 0 bases, and 10 bases separated the two germline ends. The CDR3 totals 15 residues.

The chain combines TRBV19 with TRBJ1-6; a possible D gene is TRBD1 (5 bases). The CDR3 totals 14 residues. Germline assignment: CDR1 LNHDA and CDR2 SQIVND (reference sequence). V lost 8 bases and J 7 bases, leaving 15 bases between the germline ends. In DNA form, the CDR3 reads TGTGCCAGTCAGGGAGGTGTCGAAAATTCACCCCTCCACTTT. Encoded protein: CASQGGVENSPLHF.

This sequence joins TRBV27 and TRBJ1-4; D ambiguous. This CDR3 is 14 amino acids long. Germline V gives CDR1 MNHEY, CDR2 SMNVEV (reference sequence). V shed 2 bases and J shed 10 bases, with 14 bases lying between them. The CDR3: CASSLGRTKGKLFF. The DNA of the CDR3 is TGTGCCAGCAGTTTAGGACGGACCAAAGGAAAACTGTTTTTT.

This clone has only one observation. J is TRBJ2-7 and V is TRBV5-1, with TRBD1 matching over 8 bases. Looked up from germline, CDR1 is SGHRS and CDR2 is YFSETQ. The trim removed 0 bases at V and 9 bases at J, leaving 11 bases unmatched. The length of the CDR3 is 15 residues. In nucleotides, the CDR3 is TGCGCCAGCAGCTTGGAGTCCAGGGGGCTTTCGTGGCAGTACTTC. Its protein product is CASSLESRGLSWQYF.

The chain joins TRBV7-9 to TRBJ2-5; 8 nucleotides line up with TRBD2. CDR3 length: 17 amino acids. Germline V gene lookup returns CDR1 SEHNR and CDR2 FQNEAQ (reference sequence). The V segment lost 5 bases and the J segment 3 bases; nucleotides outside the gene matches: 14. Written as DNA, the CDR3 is TGTGCCAGCAGCCCGGCGTGGCTAGCGGGTCCTAAAGAGACCCAGTACTTC. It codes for CASSPAWLAGPKETQYF. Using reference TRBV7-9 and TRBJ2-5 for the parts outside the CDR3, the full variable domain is DTGVSQNPRHKITKRGQNVTFRCDPISEHNRLYWYRQTLGQGPEFLTYFQNEAQLEKSRLLSDRFSAERPKGSFSTLEIQRTEQGDSAMYLCASSPAWLAGPKETQYFGPGTRLLVL.

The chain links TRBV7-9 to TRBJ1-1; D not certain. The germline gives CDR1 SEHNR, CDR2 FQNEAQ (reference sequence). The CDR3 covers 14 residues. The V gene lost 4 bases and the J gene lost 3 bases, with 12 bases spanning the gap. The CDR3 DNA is TGTGCCAGCAGCTCCCCCGACGATGACACTGAAGCTTTCTTT. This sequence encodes CASSSPDDDTEAFF.

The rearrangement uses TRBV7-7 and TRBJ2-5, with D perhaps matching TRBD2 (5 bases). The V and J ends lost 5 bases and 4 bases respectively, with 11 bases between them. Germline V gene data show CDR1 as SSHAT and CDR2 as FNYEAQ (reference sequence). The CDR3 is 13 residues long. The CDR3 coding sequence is TGTGCCAGCAGCCTCCGGGGTCTAGAGACCCAGTACTTC. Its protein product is CASSLRGLETQYF.

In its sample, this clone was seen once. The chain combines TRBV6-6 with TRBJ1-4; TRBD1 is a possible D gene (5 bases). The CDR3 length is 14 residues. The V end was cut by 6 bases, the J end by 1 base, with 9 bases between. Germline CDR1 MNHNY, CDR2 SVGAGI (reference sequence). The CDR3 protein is CASRDSKTNEKLFF. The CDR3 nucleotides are TGTGCCAGCAGAGACAGTAAAACTAATGAAAAACTGTTTTTT.

The CDR3 sequence: CASSDGGPPDTEAFF. In DNA, the CDR3 is TGTGCCAGTAGTGATGGGGGACCACCCGACACTGAAGCTTTCTTT. The chain combines TRBV19 with TRBJ1-1; D might be TRBD1 (5 bases). This CDR3 is 15 amino acids long. Germline values: CDR1 LNHDA, CDR2 SQIVND (reference sequence). V lost 5 bases, J lost 3 bases, and 16 bases lay in between. Using reference TRBV19 and TRBJ1-1 for the parts outside the CDR3, the full variable domain is DGGITQSPKYLFRKEGQNVTLSCEQNLNHDAMYWYRQDPGQGLRLIYYSQIVNDFQKGDIAEGYSVSREKKESFPLTVTSAQKNPTAFYLCASSDGGPPDTEAFFGQGTRLTVV.

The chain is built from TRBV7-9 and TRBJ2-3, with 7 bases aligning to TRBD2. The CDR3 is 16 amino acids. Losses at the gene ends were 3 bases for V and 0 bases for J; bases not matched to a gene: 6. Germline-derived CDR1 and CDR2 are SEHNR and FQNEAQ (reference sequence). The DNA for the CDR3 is TGTGCCAGCAGCTTGGTTGGGGGGGGGAGCACAGATACGCAGTATTTT. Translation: CASSLVGGGSTDTQYF.

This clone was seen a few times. This CDR3 is CASTFNRANSPLHF. CDR3 coding DNA: TGTGCCAGCACTTTTAACAGGGCCAATTCACCCCTCCACTTT. The chain recombines TRBV2 with TRBJ1-6, with D perhaps TRBD1 (6 bases). This CDR3 region has 14 residues. In germline, CDR1 is SNHLY, CDR2 FYNNEI. Trimming shortened V by 7 bases and J by 7 bases, and 14 bases separated the two germline ends.

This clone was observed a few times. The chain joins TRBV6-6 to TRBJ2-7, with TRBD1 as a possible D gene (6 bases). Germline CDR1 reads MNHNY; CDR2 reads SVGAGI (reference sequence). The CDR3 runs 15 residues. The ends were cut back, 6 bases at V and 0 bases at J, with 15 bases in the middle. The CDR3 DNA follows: TGTGCCAGCAGAAAGGGGGACAAAAGCTCCTACGAGCAGTACTTC. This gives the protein CASRKGDKSSYEQYF.

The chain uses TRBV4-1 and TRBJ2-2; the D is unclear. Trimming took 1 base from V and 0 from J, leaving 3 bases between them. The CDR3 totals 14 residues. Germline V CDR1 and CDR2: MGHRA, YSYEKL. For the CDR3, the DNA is TGCGCCAGCAGCCAAGTCTCGAACACCGGGGAGCTGTTTTTT. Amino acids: CASSQVSNTGELFF.